This is a list of T cell receptor beta chains from one sample in a study of molecular identifiers for immune sequencing clone quantification. Via MiXCR, TCRdb re-called the PCR reads, giving one row per CDR3 protein. The sample yields hundreds of thousands of distinct CDR3 sequences, around 21% seen once. The sequencing input was naive CD8+ T cells from blood, with Jurkat cell RNA spiked in. Every receptor here comes from a human donor in good health. Some libraries in this study had Jurkat cell RNA spiked in. The conserved cysteine and the conserved F or W are not part of the CDR3 here. The order of the fields is clone size, V gene, CDR3 protein. Size is omitted from some rows. Given values are once, few, many or a class for expanded clones.

clone_size: many
v_call: TRBV6-5
cdr3_aa: ASSRLQGTDTQY

clone_size: many
v_call: TRBV7-9
cdr3_aa: ASSLTAAYEQY

clone_size: many
v_call: TRBV7-9
cdr3_aa: ASSLDSQPQH

clone_size: many
v_call: TRBV7-9
cdr3_aa: ASSLPGQAREQY

clone_size: few
v_call: TRBV2
cdr3_aa: ASRLIGQF

clone_size: .
v_call: TRBV4-3
cdr3_aa: ASSQGSGLDEQY

clone_size: many
v_call: TRBV12-3/TRBV12-4
cdr3_aa: ASSNMNTEAF

clone_size: many
v_call: TRBV20-1
cdr3_aa: SAMPRVDYGYT

clone_size: many
v_call: TRBV6-6
cdr3_aa: ASSYQEKLF

clone_size: .
v_call: TRBV3-1
cdr3_aa: ASSQYSGPYEQY

clone_size: few
v_call: TRBV27
cdr3_aa: ASSLSVGGGAGTEAF

clone_size: many
v_call: TRBV7-2
cdr3_aa: ASSEDRVLETQY

clone_size: many
v_call: TRBV6-6
cdr3_aa: ASRPTSGGNNEQF

clone_size: many
v_call: TRBV27
cdr3_aa: ASSPWTSGIANQETQY

clone_size: many
v_call: TRBV7-6
cdr3_aa: ASSLFYGDEKLF

clone_size: many
v_call: TRBV20-1
cdr3_aa: SAPGTGPSGNTIY

clone_size: .
v_call: TRBV12-3/TRBV12-4
cdr3_aa: ASRESSGRSTDTQY

clone_size: many
v_call: TRBV20-1
cdr3_aa: SARDDGDNKAF

clone_size: many
v_call: TRBV7-9
cdr3_aa: AQGGQGGEQY

clone_size: few
v_call: TRBV6-2/TRBV6-3
cdr3_aa: ASSTQGVRGSGANVLT

clone_size: many
v_call: TRBV6-5
cdr3_aa: ASRTGQGRNQPQH

clone_size: many
v_call: TRBV12-3/TRBV12-4
cdr3_aa: ASSLEYGGDTDTQY

clone_size: many
v_call: TRBV23-1
cdr3_aa: ASSQQGADSNQPQH

clone_size: many
v_call: TRBV12-5
cdr3_aa: ASSGGRETQY

clone_size: .
v_call: TRBV4-1
cdr3_aa: ASSQGQNSNQPQH

clone_size: few
v_call: TRBV6-5
cdr3_aa: ASSPTRGEQY

clone_size: few
v_call: TRBV6-6
cdr3_aa: ASSYGRGGPETQY

clone_size: .
v_call: TRBV4-3
cdr3_aa: ASSQGSVRSSDTQY

clone_size: many
v_call: TRBV2
cdr3_aa: ASSELRGDTDTQY

clone_size: many
v_call: TRBV19
cdr3_aa: ASSIDRGAVVQPQH

clone_size: many
v_call: TRBV7-3
cdr3_aa: ASSPDRVETQY

clone_size: many
v_call: TRBV14
cdr3_aa: ASSQGGAQPQH

clone_size: .
v_call: TRBV11-3
cdr3_aa: ASSLEPRGFPHGELF

clone_size: few
v_call: TRBV7-9
cdr3_aa: ASSRGGNSYNEQF

clone_size: .
v_call: TRBV5-8
cdr3_aa: ASSPTIDRGDYGYT

clone_size: .
v_call: TRBV5-5
cdr3_aa: ASSLGGRARVATEAF

clone_size: few
v_call: TRBV28
cdr3_aa: ASRQPGLALHEQY

clone_size: .
v_call: TRBV27
cdr3_aa: ASGRGGFGASVLT

clone_size: many
v_call: TRBV6-1
cdr3_aa: ASTEGTHPEAF

clone_size: many
v_call: TRBV7-6
cdr3_aa: ASSLEGATNEKLF

clone_size: many
v_call: TRBV9
cdr3_aa: ASSVEGLRAEQY

clone_size: .
v_call: TRBV19
cdr3_aa: ASETNRAHNQPQH

clone_size: many
v_call: TRBV14
cdr3_aa: ASSQEPGLEPDTQY

clone_size: few
v_call: TRBV6-5
cdr3_aa: ASSYERGGDEQY

clone_size: many
v_call: TRBV2
cdr3_aa: ASSDPSDGTDTQY

clone_size: .
v_call: TRBV7-9
cdr3_aa: ASGRKTGIHEQF

clone_size: .
v_call: TRBV7-7
cdr3_aa: ASSLGVWTGEVTDTQY

clone_size: .
v_call: TRBV13
cdr3_aa: ASSRITGTSGGMNTGELF

clone_size: many
v_call: TRBV9
cdr3_aa: ASSVGDTGTEAF

clone_size: many
v_call: TRBV5-1
cdr3_aa: ASSLTESYEQY

clone_size: many
v_call: TRBV9
cdr3_aa: ASSVEGGGPPTDTQY

clone_size: many
v_call: TRBV28
cdr3_aa: ASTYSAPGLAYEQY

clone_size: many
v_call: TRBV7-8
cdr3_aa: ASSLGEGTYNEQF

clone_size: .
v_call: TRBV7-9
cdr3_aa: DSSLVQTETQY

clone_size: many
v_call: TRBV6-5
cdr3_aa: ASSYSASGSYEQY

clone_size: few
v_call: TRBV18
cdr3_aa: ASSPPQLQETQY

clone_size: many
v_call: TRBV12-3/TRBV12-4
cdr3_aa: ASKPGHSALVEQY

clone_size: .
v_call: TRBV6-1
cdr3_aa: TSIPLISDTQY

clone_size: .
v_call: TRBV27
cdr3_aa: ASSLARTGELF